Listed here are 28 T cell receptor beta chains from one sample, sequenced in a study of T cell changes during pregnancy in multiple sclerosis. This table comes from immunoSEQ multiplex PCR, and its TCRdb copy is limited to in-frame clones, with some not included. The table shows under 50,000 clones, with roughly 90% occurring only once. This specimen consisted of CD4+ T cells from peripheral blood mononuclear cells, obtained in the first trimester of pregnancy. The source is a female donor with multiple sclerosis, enrolled in a pregnancy study.

The CDR3 sequence is CASRPTSDRDNEQFF. Written as DNA, the CDR3 is TGTGCCAGCAGACCGACATCAGACAGGGACAATGAGCAGTTCTTC. V and J are TRBV4-2 and TRBJ2-1; 7 nucleotides line up with TRBD1. The CDR3 extends over 15 amino acids. In germline, CDR1 is LGHNA, CDR2 YNFKEQ. Losses at the gene ends were 6 bases for V and 5 bases for J; bases not matched to a gene: 10.

The rearrangement links TRBV28 to TRBJ2-1; 14 bases are shared with TRBD2. The V gene end was trimmed by 4 bases and the J gene end by 10 bases; junction bases not matched to a gene: 9. The CDR3 runs 16 residues. The germline V gene has CDR1 MDHEN and CDR2 SYDVKM. The CDR3, as DNA: TGTGCCAGCAGTTCCCGACTAGCGGGAGGGCCAGGGGAGCAGTTCTTC. It codes for CASSSRLAGGPGEQFF.

This chain links TRBV9 with TRBJ2-3; D may be TRBD2 (5 bases). There are 17 residues in the CDR3. Germline V gene lookup returns CDR1 SGDLS and CDR2 YYNGEE. Trimming removed 2 bases from V and 4 bases from J, with 20 bases in between. This CDR3 is CASSVEGVRVRADTQYF. The DNA for the CDR3 is TGTGCCAGCAGCGTCGAGGGCGTTCGGGTCCGCGCAGATACGCAGTATTTT.

The chain combines TRBV6-1 with TRBJ1-1, with D possibly matching TRBD1 (6 bases). The V gene lost 4 bases and the J gene lost 5 bases, with 20 bases spanning the gap. The CDR3 runs to 16 residues. Germline CDR1 reads MNHNS; CDR2 reads SASEGT. CDR3 DNA: TGTGCCAGCAGTGTAGGGAGGGCAGGGGATTGGACTGAAGCTTTCTTT. Translation gives CASSVGRAGDWTEAFF.

This clone showed up just a few times. The chain uses TRBV12-5 and TRBJ1-1; D perhaps matches TRBD1 (5 bases). Germline assignment: CDR1 LGHNT and CDR2 FRNRAP. The CDR3 runs to 12 residues. The germline V and J ends were trimmed by 4 bases and 11 bases, with 14 bases remaining between them. The CDR3 loop is CASGYQGEQAFF. In DNA, the CDR3 is TGTGCTAGTGGTTACCAGGGCGAACAGGCTTTCTTT.

This chain links TRBV27 with TRBJ2-1, with a tentative D call TRBD1 (6 bases). The ends were cut back, 8 bases at V and 0 bases at J, with 17 bases in the middle. The CDR3 covers 16 residues. Germline V gene sequence: CDR1 MNHEY, CDR2 SMNVEV (reference sequence). DNA for the CDR3: TGTGCCAGCCCTAAACGACGGACAGTCTCCTACAATGAGCAGTTCTTC. Protein: CASPKRRTVSYNEQFF.

The gene calls are TRBV15 and TRBJ2-7; D may be TRBD1 (6 bases). The CDR3 sequence is 14 residues long. Trimming left V 5 bases short and J 1 base short, with 12 bases between. Germline V gene lookup returns CDR1 LNHNV and CDR2 YYDKDF (reference sequence). CDR3 in DNA: TGTGCCACCAGCGGAATCGGACAGTCCTACGAGCAGTACTTC. Translation: CATSGIGQSYEQYF.

The chain employs TRBV10-3 and TRBJ1-3; tentative D call: TRBD1 (5 bases). The CDR3 is 13 residues long. V lost 0 bases, J lost 6 bases, and 6 bases lay in between. CDR1 and CDR2 from the germline V gene are ENHRY and SYGVKD. DNA of the CDR3: TGTGCCATCAGTGAGTCAGGGGAAAACACCATATATTTT. Its protein is CAISESGENTIYF.

This clone was picked up a small number of times. The V call is TRBV25-1, the J call TRBJ2-4; TRBD1 matches at 7 bases. The CDR3 extends over 14 amino acids. Germline CDR1 is MGHDK and CDR2 is SYGVNS. J lost 3 bases, V lost 3 bases, and 2 bases had no gene match. In DNA, the CDR3 is TGTGCCAGCAGTGAGTGGGACAGCAAAAACATTCAGTACTTC. Amino acids: CASSEWDSKNIQYF.

V and J are TRBV16 and TRBJ1-5; the match to TRBD1 covers 8 bases. V was pared by 4 bases and J by 1 base, with 3 bases of the junction left unmatched. Germline-derived CDR1 and CDR2 are KGHSY and FQNENV. The CDR3 covers 15 residues. CDR3 DNA sequence: TGTGCCAGCAGCCCACGGACAGGGAGCAATCAGCCCCAGCATTTT. This gives the protein CASSPRTGSNQPQHF.

V is TRBV2 and J is TRBJ2-1; TRBD1 agrees at 8 bases. The CDR3 covers 12 residues. With 8 bases clipped from V and 4 bases from J, the junction kept 1 base outside the gene matches. The germline V gene has CDR1 SNHLY and CDR2 FYNNEI. Here the CDR3 DNA reads TGTGCCAGCGGACAGGGTTACAATGAGCAGTTCTTC. This codes for CASGQGYNEQFF.

The V and J genes are TRBV30 and TRBJ1-5, with D tentatively TRBD1 (5 bases). This CDR3 has 16 amino acids. Trimming removed 0 bases from V and 3 bases from J, with 15 bases in between. CDR1 is GTSNPN, CDR2 SVGIG, per germline (reference sequence). CDR3 amino acids: CAWSVTQGLDNQPQHF. The CDR3 DNA sequence: TGTGCCTGGAGTGTAACCCAGGGCTTAGACAATCAGCCCCAGCATTTT.

This chain joins TRBV7-9 and TRBJ1-2; D gene ambiguous. Germline CDR1 SEHNR, CDR2 FQNEAQ (reference sequence). This CDR3 has 14 amino acids. Trimming stripped 7 bases from V and 4 bases from J, with 16 bases between. The CDR3 DNA reads TGTGCCAGCACACAGCCCCTGCCGCCCTATGGCTACACCTTC. Its translation: CASTQPLPPYGYTF.

J is TRBJ2-2 and V is TRBV10-3; D is perhaps TRBD1 (5 bases). The CDR3 consists of 14 residues. Germline V gene lookup returns CDR1 ENHRY and CDR2 SYGVKD. V was pared by 11 bases and J by 0 bases, with 13 bases between. DNA of the CDR3: TGTGCCGTTAAAGGGGATTCGAACACCGGGGAGCTGTTTTTT. Translating it yields CAVKGDSNTGELFF.

J is TRBJ2-2 and V is TRBV11-2; 8 bases map to TRBD1. Germline V CDR1 and CDR2: SGHAT, FQNNGV. This CDR3 comprises 14 residues. V trimming: 5 bases; J trimming: 9 bases; junction bases outside the gene matches: 8. This CDR3 is CASSPWTGKRELFF. The CDR3 DNA follows: TGTGCCAGCAGCCCATGGACAGGGAAAAGGGAGCTGTTTTTT.

The chain couples TRBV5-6 to TRBJ2-3; TRBD2 matches at 7 bases. V shed 0 bases and J 1 base; nucleotides not matched to a gene: 2. Looked up from germline, CDR1 is SGHDT and CDR2 is YYEEEE. The CDR3 is made up of 15 amino acids. CDR3 amino acids: CASSLVAGGTDTQYF. Written as DNA, the CDR3 is TGTGCCAGCAGCTTGGTGGCGGGAGGCACAGATACGCAGTATTTT.

This rearrangement joins TRBV6-5 to TRBJ2-3; D is unresolved. Between the trimmed V and J ends, which lost 6 bases and 8 bases, there was a span of 15 bases. Germline V gene sequence: CDR1 MNHEY, CDR2 SVGAGI. This CDR3 has 13 residues. CDR3 DNA: TGTGCCAGCAGCCCCCCCACATTCAGTACGCAGTATTTT. Protein sequence: CASSPPTFSTQYF.

This clone is a singleton in its sample. This chain connects TRBV29-1 to TRBJ2-2; the match to TRBD2 covers 9 bases. This CDR3 is 17 amino acids long. V shed 3 bases, J shed 0 bases, and the junction held 8 bases outside the gene matches. The germline gives CDR1 SQVTM, CDR2 ANQGSEA. The CDR3 DNA is TGCAGCGTTGAGACTAGCGGTCCTAACCCGAACACCGGGGAGCTGTTTTTT. Translating it yields CSVETSGPNPNTGELFF.

The gene calls are TRBV29-1 and TRBJ2-7; tentative D call: TRBD1 (6 bases). CDR1 and CDR2 from the germline V gene are SQVTM and ANQGSEA. Deletions cut 5 bases from V and 2 bases from J, with 13 bases between. The CDR3 extends over 13 amino acids. CDR3 sequence (DNA): TGCAGCGTTCGCGGTCCAGGGGCCTACGAGCAGTACTTC. Translated: CSVRGPGAYEQYF.

The J gene is TRBJ1-1, the V gene TRBV4-2; D call uncertain. This CDR3 has 14 amino acids. V lost 0 bases and J 8 bases, leaving 13 bases between the germline ends. Looked up from germline, CDR1 is LGHNA and CDR2 is YNFKEQ. The CDR3 sequence is CASSQEGGRSEAFF. DNA for the CDR3: TGTGCCAGCAGCCAAGAGGGCGGGAGGAGCGAAGCTTTCTTT.

The chain couples TRBV18 to TRBJ2-7; D is uncertain. CDR3 length: 14 residues. CDR1 and CDR2 (germline): KGHSH, LQKENI. Trimming pared 1 base from V and 0 bases from J, leaving 7 bases between. The CDR3: CASSPRGGSYEQYF. The CDR3 nucleotides read TGTGCCAGCTCACCACGCGGCGGCTCCTACGAGCAGTACTTC.

CDR3 DNA: TGTGCCAGCAGTAGGCTAGCGGCCCGGGAGCAGTACTTC. Translating it yields CASSRLAAREQYF. The V gene is TRBV28, the J gene TRBJ2-7; 7 nucleotides match TRBD2. After removal of 5 bases from V and 7 bases from J, the junction contained 8 bases not matched to a gene. The CDR3 has 13 amino acids. The germline CDR1 and CDR2 sequences are MDHEN and SYDVKM. The full variable domain, with the rest looked up from reference TRBV28 and TRBJ2-7, is DVKVTQSSRYLVKRTGEKVFLECVQDMDHENMFWYRQDPGLGLRLIYFSYDVKMKEKGDIPEGYSVSREKKERFSLILESASTNQTSMYLCASSRLAAREQYFGPGTRLTVT.

The chain has TRBV18 and TRBJ2-1, with D hard to call. Trimming removed 1 base at V and 9 bases at J, with 13 bases between. Looked up from germline, CDR1 is KGHSH and CDR2 is LQKENI. CDR3 size: 14 residues. The CDR3 spells CASSPRTEAGEQFF. The CDR3 DNA reads as TGTGCCAGCTCACCACGTACTGAAGCTGGTGAGCAGTTCTTC.

V is TRBV5-4 and J is TRBJ2-1; D might be TRBD1 (6 bases). Germline loops: CDR1 SGHNT, CDR2 YYREEE (reference sequence). Trimming shortened V by 0 bases and J by 7 bases, and 14 bases separated the two germline ends. This CDR3 comprises 15 residues. CDR3 coding DNA: TGTGCCAGCAGCTTGGCGGGGACAAGACGGAATGAGCAGTTCTTC. Its translation: CASSLAGTRRNEQFF.

This clone was found once. The chain employs TRBV7-2 and TRBJ2-7, with 12 nucleotides matching TRBD2. The ends lost 1 base at V and 12 bases at J; junction bases unmatched: 7. There are 14 residues in the CDR3. Germline V gene sequence: CDR1 SGHTA, CDR2 FQGNSA. In nucleotides, the CDR3 is TGTGCCAGCAGCTTAGGGACTAGCGGGGTGGGACGGTACTTC. Its protein is CASSLGTSGVGRYF.

The chain couples TRBV30 to TRBJ1-1, with 7 nucleotides matching TRBD1. V lost 2 bases to trimming and J lost 8 bases; unmatched junction nucleotides: 5. The CDR3 spans 12 residues. In germline, CDR1 is GTSNPN, CDR2 SVGIG (reference sequence). The CDR3 coding sequence is TGTGCCTGGAGTAGGGACAGACCAGAAGCTTTCTTT. The encoded protein is CAWSRDRPEAFF. Supplemented by reference TRBV30 and TRBJ1-1, the full variable domain reads SQTIHQWPATLVQPVGSPLSLECTVEGTSNPNLYWYRQAAGRGLQLLFYSVGIGQISSEVPQNLSASRPQDRQFILSSKKLLLSDSGFYLCAWSRDRPEAFFGQGTRLTVV.

This clone was counted between two and nine times. The chain is built from TRBV2 and TRBJ2-1, with 15 bases identical to TRBD2. The V segment lost 6 bases and the J segment 7 bases; nucleotides outside the gene matches: 7. The CDR3 length is 16 residues. The germline V gene encodes CDR1 SNHLY and CDR2 FYNNEI. CDR3 bases: TGTGCCAGCAGCCCGGGACTAGCGGGAGGACGGAATGAGCAGTTCTTC. This gives the protein CASSPGLAGGRNEQFF.

The chain carries TRBV6-6 and TRBJ1-1, with D hard to call. V gave up 2 bases and J gave up 0 bases, with 7 bases separating them. The germline V gene has CDR1 MNHNY and CDR2 SVGAGI (reference sequence). The length of the CDR3 is 14 residues. The CDR3 loop is CASSYMAVNTEAFF. CDR3 DNA sequence: TGTGCCAGCAGTTACATGGCAGTGAACACTGAAGCTTTCTTT.